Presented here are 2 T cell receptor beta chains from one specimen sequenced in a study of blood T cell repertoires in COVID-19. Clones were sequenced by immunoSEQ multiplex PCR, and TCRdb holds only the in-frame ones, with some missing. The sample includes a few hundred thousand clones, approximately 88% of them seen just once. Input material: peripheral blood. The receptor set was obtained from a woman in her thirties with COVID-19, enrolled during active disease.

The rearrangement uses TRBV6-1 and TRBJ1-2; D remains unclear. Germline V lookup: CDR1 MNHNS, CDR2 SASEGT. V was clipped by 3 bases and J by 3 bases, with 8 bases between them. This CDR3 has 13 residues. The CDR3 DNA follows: TGTGCCAGCAGTGACCCTGTTGACTATGGCTACACCTTC. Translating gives CASSDPVDYGYTF.

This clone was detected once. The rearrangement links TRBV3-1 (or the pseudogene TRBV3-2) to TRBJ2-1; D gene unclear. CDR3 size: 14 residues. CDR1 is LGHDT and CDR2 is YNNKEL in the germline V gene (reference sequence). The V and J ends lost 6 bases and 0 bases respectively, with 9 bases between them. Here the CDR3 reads CASSAQSSYNEQFF. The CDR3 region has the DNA TGTGCCAGCAGTGCACAGAGCTCCTACAATGAGCAGTTCTTC.